This TCR beta chain was obtained from a study of cytomegalovirus exposure and HLA in healthy donors. Findings and caveats of the study: According to a later analysis, donors in an Asian-associated ancestry cluster reportedly had fewer N-insertions than the roughly 670-donor mean. Upon later analysis, HLA-associated TCR beta chains proved more clonally expanded than other, equally common chains.

Germline V lookup: CDR1 LGHNA, CDR2 YNFKEQ. CDR3 length: 15 amino acids. Deletions cut 1 base from V and 2 bases from J, with 11 bases between. PCR was performed using 60 Vbeta and 13 Jbeta primers. Some clones are missing from TCRdb's copy, which holds only in-frame ones; the method was immunoSEQ multiplex PCR. The sample consists of around 150,000 clones, 82% of them appearing once. With regard to this clone: The antigen is not known.

The chain carries TRBV4-2 and TRBJ1-2, with no clear D. The origin of this receptor is a woman in her forties or fifties in good health and CMV-seropositive. The sequenced sample was PBMCs. The CDR3 reads CASSQGTGINYGYTF. In DNA, the CDR3 is TGTGCCAGCAGCCAAGGAACGGGGATCAACTATGGCTACACCTTC.